This T cell receptor (beta chain) was retrieved from a study of molecular identifiers for immune sequencing clone quantification. Germline V gives CDR1 SGDLS, CDR2 YYNGEE. The junction had 2 bases not matched to a gene; V was cut back by 3 bases and J by 2 bases. This CDR3 contains 15 residues. Naive CD8 libraries used roughly 17,000 to 1,100,000 sorted cells and 10%, 30% or 50% RNA. Listed TCR primers and previously described methods were used for bulk TCR libraries. One entry per CDR3 protein, called by TCRdb with MiXCR from the PCR reads. The sample lists about 640,000 distinct CDR3 sequences; just under 20% were seen once. There are many counts of this clonotype.

The chain couples TRBV9 to TRBJ1-4; 9 positions match TRBD1. This receptor was identified in a human donor in good health. Some libraries in this study had Jurkat cell RNA spiked in. Sequencing used naive CD8+ T cells from blood, with Jurkat cell RNA spiked in. Described subset: FACS-sorted CD8+CD4-CCR7+CD45RA+ naive T cells. The CDR3 region has the DNA TGTGCCAGCAGCGAGACAGGGGGGACTAATGAAAAACTGTTTTTT. It yields the protein CASSETGGTNEKLFF.